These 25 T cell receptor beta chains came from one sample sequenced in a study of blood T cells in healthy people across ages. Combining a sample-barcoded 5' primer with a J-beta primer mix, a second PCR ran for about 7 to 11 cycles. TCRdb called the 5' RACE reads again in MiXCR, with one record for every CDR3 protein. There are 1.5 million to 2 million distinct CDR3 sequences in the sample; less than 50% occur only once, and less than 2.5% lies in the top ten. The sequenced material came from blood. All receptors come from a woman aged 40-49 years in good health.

CDR3 residues: CASSPPTGGRETQYF. In nucleotides, the CDR3 is TGTGCCAGCAGCCCCCCGACGGGGGGTAGAGAGACCCAGTACTTC. The chain uses TRBV18 and TRBJ2-5, with 7 nucleotides matching TRBD2. After removal of 8 bases from V and 4 bases from J, the junction contained 13 bases not matched to a gene. Looked up from germline, CDR1 is KGHSH and CDR2 is LQKENI. CDR3 length: 15 amino acids. Full variable domain (remainder filled in from reference TRBV18 and TRBJ2-5): NAGVMQNPRHLVRRRGQEARLRCSPMKGHSHVYWYRQLPEEGLKFMVYLQKENIIDESGMPKERFSAEFPKEGPSILRIQQVVRGDSAAYFCASSPPTGGRETQYFGPGTRLLVL.

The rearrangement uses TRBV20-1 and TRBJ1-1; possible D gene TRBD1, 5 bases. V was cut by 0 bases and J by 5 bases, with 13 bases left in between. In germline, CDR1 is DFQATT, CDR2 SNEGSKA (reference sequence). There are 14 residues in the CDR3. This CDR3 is CSAREIQGLTEAFF. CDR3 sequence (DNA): TGCAGTGCTAGAGAAATCCAGGGTTTGACTGAAGCTTTCTTT.

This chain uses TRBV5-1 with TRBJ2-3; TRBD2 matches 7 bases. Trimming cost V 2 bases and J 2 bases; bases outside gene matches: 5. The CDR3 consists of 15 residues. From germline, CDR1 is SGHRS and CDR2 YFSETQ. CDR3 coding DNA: TGCGCCAGCAGCTTAGCGGGGCCCAACACAGATACGCAGTATTTT. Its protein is CASSLAGPNTDTQYF.

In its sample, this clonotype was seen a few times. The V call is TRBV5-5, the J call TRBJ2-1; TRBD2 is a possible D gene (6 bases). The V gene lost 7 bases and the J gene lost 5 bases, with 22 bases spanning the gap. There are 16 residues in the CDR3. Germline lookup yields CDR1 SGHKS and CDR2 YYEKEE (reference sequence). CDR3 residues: CASLRTRGRGDNEQFF. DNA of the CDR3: TGTGCCAGCTTGAGAACGCGGGGTAGGGGTGACAATGAGCAGTTCTTC.

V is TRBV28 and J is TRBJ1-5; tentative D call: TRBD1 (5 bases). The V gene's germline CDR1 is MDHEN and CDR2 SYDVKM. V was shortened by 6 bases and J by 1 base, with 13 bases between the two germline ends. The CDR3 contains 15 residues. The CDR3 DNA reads TGTGCCAGCAGGCCGACTAGGGGCAGCAATCAGCCCCAGCATTTT. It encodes CASRPTRGSNQPQHF.

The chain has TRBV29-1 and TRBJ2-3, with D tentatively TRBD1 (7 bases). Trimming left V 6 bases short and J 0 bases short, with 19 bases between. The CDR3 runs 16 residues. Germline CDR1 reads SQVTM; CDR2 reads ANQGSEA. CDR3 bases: TGCAGCGTCAAAAGGGGGCGGGATACTAGCACAGATACGCAGTATTTT. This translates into CSVKRGRDTSTDTQYF.

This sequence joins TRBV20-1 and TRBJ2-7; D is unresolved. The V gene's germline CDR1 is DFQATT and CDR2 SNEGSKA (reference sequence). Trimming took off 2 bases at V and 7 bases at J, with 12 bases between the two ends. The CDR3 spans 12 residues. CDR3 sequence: CSARNRNNEQYF. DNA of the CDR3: TGCAGTGCTAGAAACAGAAACAATGAGCAGTACTTC.

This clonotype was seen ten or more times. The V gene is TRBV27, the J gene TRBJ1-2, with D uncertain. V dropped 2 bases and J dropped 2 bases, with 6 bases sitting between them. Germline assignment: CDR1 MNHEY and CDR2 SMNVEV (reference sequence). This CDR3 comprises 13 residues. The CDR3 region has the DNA TGTGCCAGCAGTTTAGCGGTGAACTATGGCTACACCTTC. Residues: CASSLAVNYGYTF.

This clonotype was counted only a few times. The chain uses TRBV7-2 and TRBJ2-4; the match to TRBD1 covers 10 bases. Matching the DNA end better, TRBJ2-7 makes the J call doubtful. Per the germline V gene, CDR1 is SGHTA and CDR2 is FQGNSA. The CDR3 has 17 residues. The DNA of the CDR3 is TGTGCCAGCAGCTCAGCCCTAACCGGGACAGGGGCGAACGAGCAGTACTTC. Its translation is CASSSALTGTGANEQYF.

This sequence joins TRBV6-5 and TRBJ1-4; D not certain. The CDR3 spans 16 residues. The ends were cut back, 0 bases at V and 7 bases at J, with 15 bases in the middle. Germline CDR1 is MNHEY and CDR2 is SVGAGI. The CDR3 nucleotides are TGTGCCAGCAGTTACTCCTATCGATTGGGGAGTGAAAAACTGTTTTTT. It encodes CASSYSYRLGSEKLFF.

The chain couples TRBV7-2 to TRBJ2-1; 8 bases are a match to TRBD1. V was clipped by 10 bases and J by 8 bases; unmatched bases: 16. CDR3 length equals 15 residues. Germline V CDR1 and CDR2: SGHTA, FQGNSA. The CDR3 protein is CATLPPTGGGYEQFF. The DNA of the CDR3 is TGTGCCACCCTCCCCCCCACAGGGGGTGGATATGAGCAGTTCTTC. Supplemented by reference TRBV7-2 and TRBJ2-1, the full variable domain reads GAGVSQSPSNKVTEKGKDVELRCDPISGHTALYWYRQSLGQGLEFLIYFQGNSAPDKSGLPSDRFSAERTGGSVSTLTIQRTQQEDSAVYLCATLPPTGGGYEQFFGPGTRLTVL.

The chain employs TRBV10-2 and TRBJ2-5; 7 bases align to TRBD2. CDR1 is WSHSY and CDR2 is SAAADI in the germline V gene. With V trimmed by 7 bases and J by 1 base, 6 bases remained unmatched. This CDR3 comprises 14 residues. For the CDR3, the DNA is TGCGCCAGCATGGGAGGGGCGGTCCAAGAGACCCAGTACTTC. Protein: CASMGGAVQETQYF.

This chain's CDR3 is CASSFRDRGNTEAFF. The CDR3 DNA is TGCGCCAGCAGCTTCCGAGACAGGGGGAACACTGAAGCTTTCTTT. The gene calls are TRBV5-1 and TRBJ1-1; 8 nucleotides align to TRBD1. Germline loops: CDR1 SGHRS, CDR2 YFSETQ. The CDR3 covers 15 residues. V trimming: 2 bases; J trimming: 1 base; junction bases outside the gene matches: 4.

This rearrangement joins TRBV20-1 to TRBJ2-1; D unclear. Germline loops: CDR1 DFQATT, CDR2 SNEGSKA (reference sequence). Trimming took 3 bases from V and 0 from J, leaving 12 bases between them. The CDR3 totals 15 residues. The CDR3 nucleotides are TGCAGTGCTAGGAAACTCGAAAGCTCCTACAATGAGCAGTTCTTC. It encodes CSARKLESSYNEQFF.

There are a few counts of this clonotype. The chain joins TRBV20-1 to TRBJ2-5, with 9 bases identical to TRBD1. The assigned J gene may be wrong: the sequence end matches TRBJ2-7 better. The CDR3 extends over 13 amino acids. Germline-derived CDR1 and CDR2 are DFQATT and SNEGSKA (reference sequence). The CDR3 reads CSARDWTGDEQYF. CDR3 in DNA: TGCAGTGCTAGAGATTGGACAGGGGACGAGCAGTACTTC.

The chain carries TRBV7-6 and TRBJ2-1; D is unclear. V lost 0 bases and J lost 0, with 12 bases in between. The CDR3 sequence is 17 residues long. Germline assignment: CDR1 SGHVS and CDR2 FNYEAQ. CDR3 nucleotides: TGTGCCAGCAGCTTAGCCCACGGAAGGAGCTCCTACAATGAGCAGTTCTTC. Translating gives CASSLAHGRSSYNEQFF.

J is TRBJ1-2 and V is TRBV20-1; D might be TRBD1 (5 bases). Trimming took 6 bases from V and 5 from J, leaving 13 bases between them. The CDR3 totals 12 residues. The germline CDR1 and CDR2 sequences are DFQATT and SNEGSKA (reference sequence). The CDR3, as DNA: TGCAGTGCCAGGCGGGGACCTTATGGCTACACCTTC. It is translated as CSARRGPYGYTF.

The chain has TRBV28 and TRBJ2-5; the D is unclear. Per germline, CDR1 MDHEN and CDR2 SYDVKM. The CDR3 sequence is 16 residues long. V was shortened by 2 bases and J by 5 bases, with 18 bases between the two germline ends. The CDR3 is CASSLGEADGWETQYF. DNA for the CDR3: TGTGCCAGCAGTTTAGGCGAGGCGGACGGGTGGGAGACCCAGTACTTC.

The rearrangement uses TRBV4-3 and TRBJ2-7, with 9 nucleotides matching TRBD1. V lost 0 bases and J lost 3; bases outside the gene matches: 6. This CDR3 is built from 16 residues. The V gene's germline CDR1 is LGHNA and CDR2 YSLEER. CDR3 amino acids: CASSQELGTGLYEQYF. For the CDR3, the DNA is TGCGCCAGCAGCCAAGAGTTGGGGACAGGGCTCTACGAGCAGTACTTC.

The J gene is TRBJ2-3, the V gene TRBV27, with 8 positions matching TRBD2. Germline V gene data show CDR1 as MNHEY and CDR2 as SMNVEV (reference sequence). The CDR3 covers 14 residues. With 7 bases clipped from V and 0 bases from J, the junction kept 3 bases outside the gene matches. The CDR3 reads CASMRGVSTDTQYF. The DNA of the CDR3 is TGTGCCAGCATGCGGGGGGTCAGCACAGATACGCAGTATTTT.

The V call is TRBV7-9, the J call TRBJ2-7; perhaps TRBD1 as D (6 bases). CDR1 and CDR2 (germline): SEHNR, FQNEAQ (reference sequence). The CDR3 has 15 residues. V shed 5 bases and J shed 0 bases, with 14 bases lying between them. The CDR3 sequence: CASSEDSLFSYEQYF. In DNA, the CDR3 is TGTGCCAGCAGCGAGGACAGTCTTTTCTCCTACGAGCAGTACTTC. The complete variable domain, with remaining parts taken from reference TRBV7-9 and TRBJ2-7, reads DTGVSQNPRHKITKRGQNVTFRCDPISEHNRLYWYRQTLGQGPEFLTYFQNEAQLEKSRLLSDRFSAERPKGSFSTLEIQRTEQGDSAMYLCASSEDSLFSYEQYFGPGTRLTVT.

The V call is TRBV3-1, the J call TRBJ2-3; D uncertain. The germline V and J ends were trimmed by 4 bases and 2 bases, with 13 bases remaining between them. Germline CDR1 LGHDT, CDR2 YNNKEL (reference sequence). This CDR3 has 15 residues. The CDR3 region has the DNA TGTGCCAGCAGCCCCTCGGTTTCGCACACAGATACGCAGTATTTT. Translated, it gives CASSPSVSHTDTQYF.

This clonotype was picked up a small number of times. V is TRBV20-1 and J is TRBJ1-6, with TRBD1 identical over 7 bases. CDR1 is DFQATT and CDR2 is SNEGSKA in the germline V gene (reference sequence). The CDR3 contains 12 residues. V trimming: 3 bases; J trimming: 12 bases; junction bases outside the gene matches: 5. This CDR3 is CSARAQGGPLHF. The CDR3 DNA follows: TGCAGTGCTAGGGCGCAGGGGGGACCCCTCCACTTT.

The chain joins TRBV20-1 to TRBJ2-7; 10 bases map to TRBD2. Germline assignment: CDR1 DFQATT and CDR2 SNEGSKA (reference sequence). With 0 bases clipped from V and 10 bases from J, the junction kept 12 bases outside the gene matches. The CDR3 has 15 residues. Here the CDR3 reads CSAREQAGGPNTQYF. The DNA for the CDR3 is TGCAGTGCTAGAGAACAAGCGGGGGGGCCGAATACCCAGTACTTC.

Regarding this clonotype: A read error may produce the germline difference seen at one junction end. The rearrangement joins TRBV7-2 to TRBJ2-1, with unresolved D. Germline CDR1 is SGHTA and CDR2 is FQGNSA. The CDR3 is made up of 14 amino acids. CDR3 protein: CAGSFVNRDNEQFF. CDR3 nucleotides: TGTGCCGGCAGCTTCGTGAACCGCGACAATGAGCAGTTCTTC.